This T cell receptor beta chain was observed in a study of control samples from healthy donors and cancer patients. TCRdb's copy holds only in-frame clones and misses some; the assay was immunoSEQ multiplex PCR. In the table there are about 160,000 clones, approximately 90% of which are singletons. Trimming stripped 6 bases from V and 8 bases from J, with 16 bases between. The CDR3 is made up of 13 amino acids. Material for sequencing was blood. The V gene is TRBV12-3 or TRBV12-4, the J gene TRBJ1-1, with a weak D call TRBD1 (6 bases). The TCR sequence derives from a young man in good health. CDR3 sequence (DNA): TGTGCCAGCAGCCCCAACCCCGACAGGGAAGCTTTCTTT. This sequence encodes CASSPNPDREAFF.